The 31 T cell receptor beta chains below all came from one sample that was sequenced in a study of blood T cell repertoires in COVID-19. The protocol was immunoSEQ multiplex PCR, while the TCRdb copy is restricted to in-frame clones and leaves out a portion. The sample yields roughly 60,000 clones, more than 65% seen once. Input material: peripheral blood. Receptor source: a woman in her fifties or sixties with acute or convalescent COVID-19.

CDR3 sequence (DNA): TGTGCCAGCAGCCAAGGTACTAGCGGGGGCCGAAGTGAGCAGTTCTTC. Residues: CASSQGTSGGRSEQFF. The rearrangement uses TRBV3-1 (or the pseudogene TRBV3-2) and TRBJ2-1; TRBD2 matches at 11 bases. This CDR3 contains 16 residues. V lost 1 base, J lost 9 bases, and 8 bases stayed unmatched. Germline CDR1 LGHDT, CDR2 YNNKEL (reference sequence).

The chain links TRBV2 to TRBJ1-1; D gene unclear. The V gene lost 3 bases and the J gene lost 3 bases, with 5 bases spanning the gap. This CDR3 has 12 amino acids. Germline V lookup: CDR1 SNHLY, CDR2 FYNNEI. CDR3 amino acids: CASSDSDTEAFF. CDR3 coding DNA: TGTGCCAGCAGTGATTCCGACACTGAAGCTTTCTTT.

This clone appeared a few times. This CDR3 is also generated by other DNA sequences in the sample. The genes are TRBV2 and TRBJ1-6; the D is unclear. V lost 0 bases, J lost 6 bases, and 6 bases lay in between. CDR1 SNHLY and CDR2 FYNNEI come from the germline V gene. The CDR3 totals 14 residues. CDR3 nucleotides: TGTGCCAGCAGTGAAGCGAGGGTTAATTCACCCCTCCACTTT. It is translated as CASSEARVNSPLHF.

The chain combines TRBV3-1 (or the pseudogene TRBV3-2) with TRBJ2-3; 11 bases agree with TRBD2. The CDR3 contains 17 residues. V was clipped by 4 bases and J by 0 bases; unmatched bases: 6. Germline CDR1 LGHDT, CDR2 YNNKEL (reference sequence). CDR3 region: CASSLRLAGTSTDTQYF. The DNA for the CDR3 is TGTGCCAGCAGCCTCCGACTAGCGGGGACTAGCACAGATACGCAGTATTTT.

V usage is TRBV18 and J usage is TRBJ2-4; TRBD2 matches at 8 bases. V was clipped by 6 bases and J by 6 bases; unmatched bases: 4. Germline V CDR1 and CDR2: KGHSH, LQKENI. This CDR3 comprises 13 residues. The CDR3 here is CASSSGGGNIQYF. DNA of the CDR3: TGTGCCAGCTCGAGCGGGGGAGGAAACATTCAGTACTTC.

The V and J genes are TRBV11-2 and TRBJ2-3; the match to TRBD2 covers 7 bases. The germline CDR1 and CDR2 sequences are SGHAT and FQNNGV. The CDR3 is 16 residues long. V was clipped by 3 bases and J by 3 bases; unmatched bases: 9. CDR3 in amino acids: CASSFSSGGRTDTQYF. In DNA form, the CDR3 reads TGTGCCAGCAGCTTTTCATCGGGGGGAAGAACAGATACGCAGTATTTT.

V is TRBV5-1 and J is TRBJ1-6; D is ambiguous. The CDR3 extends over 15 amino acids. Germline V gives CDR1 SGHRS, CDR2 YFSETQ. The germline V and J ends were trimmed by 0 bases and 8 bases, with 12 bases remaining between them. Here the CDR3 DNA reads TGCGCCAGCAGCTTGGCCGGGAACGACGATTCACCCCTCCACTTT. It encodes CASSLAGNDDSPLHF.

This sequence joins TRBV18 and TRBJ1-1, with D unclear. V was shortened by 0 bases and J by 1 base, with 12 bases between the two germline ends. This CDR3 spans 16 amino acids. In germline, CDR1 is KGHSH, CDR2 LQKENI. CDR3 sequence (DNA): TGTGCCAGCTCACCACCGGCAGGTCTCCCGAACACTGAAGCTTTCTTT. Protein: CASSPPAGLPNTEAFF.

This rearrangement joins TRBV6-1 to TRBJ2-5, with 8 bases that match TRBD1. The V segment lost 3 bases and the J segment 2 bases; nucleotides outside the gene matches: 5. The CDR3 contains 15 residues. Per germline, CDR1 MNHNS and CDR2 SASEGT. The CDR3 nucleotides are TGTGCCAGCAGTGATGTCGGACAGGGTCAAGAGACCCAGTACTTC. Residues: CASSDVGQGQETQYF.

The chain joins TRBV5-4 to TRBJ2-2, with D perhaps TRBD2 (7 bases). Germline CDR1 reads SGHNT; CDR2 reads YYREEE (reference sequence). The CDR3 runs to 16 residues. Between the trimmed V and J ends, which lost 2 bases and 6 bases, there was a span of 17 bases. CDR3 sequence reads: CASSFRRGLGSGELFF. The CDR3 DNA reads as TGTGCCAGCAGCTTTCGGCGGGGGCTGGGGTCCGGGGAGCTGTTTTTT.

The CDR3 loop is CASAEGEYTQYF. The CDR3 nucleotides read TGTGCCAGCGCCGAGGGGGAATATACGCAGTATTTT. The chain has TRBV19 and TRBJ2-3; D possibly corresponds to TRBD1 (6 bases). Germline loops: CDR1 LNHDA, CDR2 SQIVND (reference sequence). The V and J ends lost 9 bases and 7 bases respectively, with 14 bases between them. The CDR3 covers 12 residues.

The chain combines TRBV27 with TRBJ1-4; no definite D call. The CDR3 is 15 amino acids. With 7 bases removed from V and 3 bases from J, the gap between germline ends came to 15 bases. CDR1 is MNHEY and CDR2 is SMNVEV in the germline V gene (reference sequence). The CDR3 region has the DNA TGTGCCAGCACCGACTCTTGGATAGCTAATGAAAAACTGTTTTTT. Encoded protein: CASTDSWIANEKLFF.

This chain joins TRBV19 and TRBJ2-2; D is ambiguous. The length of the CDR3 is 14 residues. The germline V gene has CDR1 LNHDA and CDR2 SQIVND (reference sequence). The V gene lost 5 bases and the J gene lost 0 bases, with 7 bases spanning the gap. CDR3 sequence: CASSWQANTGELFF. CDR3 nucleotides: TGTGCCAGTAGTTGGCAGGCGAACACCGGGGAGCTGTTTTTT.

The rearrangement uses TRBV2 and TRBJ2-1; D may be TRBD2 (6 bases). Per the germline V gene, CDR1 is SNHLY and CDR2 is FYNNEI. The V end lost 5 bases, the J end lost 15 bases, and 29 bases lay between the germline ends. CDR3 length: 16 residues. The CDR3 DNA reads as TGTGCCAGCAGTACGGGGGAGGCGCTCCCCGGTCCCGGTCGGTTCTTC. Translated, it gives CASSTGEALPGPGRFF.

The rearrangement joins TRBV10-2 to TRBJ1-4; 7 bases are a match to TRBD1. This CDR3 has 13 residues. V trimming: 4 bases; J trimming: 7 bases; junction bases outside the gene matches: 3. Germline V CDR1 and CDR2: WSHSY, SAAADI. The CDR3 DNA reads as TGCGCCAGCAGTGGGACAGGCGGTGAAAAACTGTTTTTT. Amino acids: CASSGTGGEKLFF.

This chain links TRBV5-5 with TRBJ2-1; 16 positions agree with TRBD2. Trimming removed 3 bases from V and 7 bases from J; junction bases left unmatched: 10. The CDR3 length is 18 residues. Germline CDR1 is SGHKS and CDR2 is YYEKEE (reference sequence). Here the CDR3 reads CASSSTGTSGGAWNEQFF. CDR3 bases: TGTGCCAGCAGCTCTACCGGGACTAGCGGGGGGGCTTGGAATGAGCAGTTCTTC.

The V and J genes are TRBV4-1 and TRBJ2-1; 14 nucleotides line up with TRBD2. J lost 6 bases, V lost 1 base, and 11 bases had no gene match. The CDR3 sequence is 19 residues long. Germline values: CDR1 MGHRA, CDR2 YSYEKL. The CDR3 protein is CASSQASTSGGAPGNEQFF. The DNA of the CDR3 is TGCGCCAGCAGCCAAGCCTCGACTAGCGGGGGGGCGCCGGGCAATGAGCAGTTCTTC.

This chain connects TRBV5-4 to TRBJ1-2; 7 positions match TRBD1. V shed 4 bases and J 4 bases; nucleotides not matched to a gene: 10. This CDR3 is 15 amino acids long. Germline loops: CDR1 SGHNT, CDR2 YYREEE (reference sequence). The CDR3 is CASSKENRDSYGYTF. DNA for the CDR3: TGTGCCAGCAGCAAAGAAAACCGGGACAGCTATGGCTACACCTTC.

The chain is built from TRBV11-2 and TRBJ1-2; D unresolved. Trimming shortened V by 7 bases and J by 8 bases, and 20 bases separated the two germline ends. The CDR3 is 14 residues long. The germline gives CDR1 SGHAT, CDR2 FQNNGV. CDR3: CASTPPGGLGGYTF. The CDR3 DNA sequence: TGTGCCAGCACCCCGCCGGGAGGGTTGGGAGGCTACACCTTC.

The table lists this clone with a few counts. This chain connects TRBV9 to TRBJ1-4; D not resolved. Germline loops: CDR1 SGDLS, CDR2 YYNGEE. CDR3 size: 13 residues. Trimming took 4 bases from V and 8 from J, leaving 12 bases between them. The CDR3 nucleotides are TGTGCCAGCAGCCCCCGCGGGTGGGAAAAACTGTTTTTT. Its translation is CASSPRGWEKLFF.

The rearrangement links TRBV14 to TRBJ1-4; TRBD1 aligns across 9 bases. The length of the CDR3 is 17 residues. Trimming at V came to 0 bases and at J to 5 bases, leaving 7 bases not matched to a gene. Germline V gene lookup returns CDR1 SGHDN and CDR2 FVKESK. The CDR3 loop reads CASSQDFRTGANEKLFF. CDR3 coding DNA: TGTGCCAGCAGCCAAGATTTTCGGACAGGGGCGAATGAAAAACTGTTTTTT.

The rearrangement joins TRBV12-3 or TRBV12-4 to TRBJ2-7; tentatively, D is TRBD2 (6 bases). The CDR3 totals 13 residues. Trimming removed 5 bases from V and 2 bases from J, with 10 bases in between. The CDR3 region has the DNA TGTGCCAGCAGTCCAGGGACTCCCTACGAGCAGTACTTC. Translation gives CASSPGTPYEQYF.

The rearrangement joins TRBV5-1 to TRBJ2-2; 9 bases map to TRBD1. The length of the CDR3 is 16 residues. Germline V gene data show CDR1 as SGHRS and CDR2 as YFSETQ. With V trimmed by 4 bases and J by 0 bases, 4 bases remained unmatched. In DNA, the CDR3 is TGCGCCAGCAGCCAAAGGACAGGGGCGAACACCGGGGAGCTGTTTTTT. The encoded protein is CASSQRTGANTGELFF.

This chain joins TRBV7-2 and TRBJ2-7; TRBD2 matches at 10 bases. V trimming: 4 bases; J trimming: 4 bases; junction bases outside the gene matches: 13. The CDR3 covers 17 residues. Germline lookup yields CDR1 SGHTA and CDR2 FQGNSA. CDR3 residues: CASSSGLAVSVGYEQYF. In nucleotides, the CDR3 is TGTGCCAGCAGCTCTGGACTAGCGGTATCGGTGGGTTACGAGCAGTACTTC.

The gene calls are TRBV24-1 and TRBJ2-2; TRBD1 might be the D (5 bases). CDR3 size: 17 residues. V was pared by 3 bases and J by 5 bases, with 18 bases between. Germline CDR1 reads KGHDR; CDR2 reads SFDVKD. CDR3 residues: CATSDPPRGARTGELFF. The CDR3 bases are TGTGCCACCAGTGATCCGCCTCGTGGGGCAAGAACCGGGGAGCTGTTTTTT.

This clone has just a few counts. The chain links TRBV3-1 (or the pseudogene TRBV3-2) to TRBJ2-1, with 8 bases aligning to TRBD2. CDR3 length equals 15 residues. The germline CDR1 and CDR2 sequences are LGHDT and YNNKEL (reference sequence). V lost 1 base to trimming and J lost 6 bases; unmatched junction nucleotides: 5. The CDR3 nucleotides read TGTGCCAGCAGCCAAGGGACTAGCTGGGGCAATGAGCAGTTCTTC. This encodes CASSQGTSWGNEQFF.

V is TRBV6-5 and J is TRBJ1-1; perhaps TRBD1 as D (5 bases). CDR3 size: 13 residues. Germline CDR1 is MNHEY and CDR2 is SVGAGI. Trimming pared 6 bases from V and 3 bases from J, leaving 11 bases between. The CDR3 DNA is TGTGCCAGCAGCAGCAGGGCGGACACTGAAGCTTTCTTT. Encoded protein: CASSSRADTEAFF.

The chain has TRBV18 and TRBJ2-7; D may be TRBD1 (6 bases). Deletions cut 1 base from V and 5 bases from J, with 6 bases between. This CDR3 region has 12 residues. CDR1 is KGHSH, CDR2 LQKENI, per germline. In DNA, the CDR3 is TGTGCCAGCTCACCACAGGGGGACGAGCAGTACTTC. It translates to CASSPQGDEQYF.

The V and J genes are TRBV24-1 and TRBJ1-1; 8 bases line up with TRBD1. Trimming removed 4 bases from V and 1 base from J; junction bases left unmatched: 7. Germline CDR1 KGHDR, CDR2 SFDVKD. This CDR3 is 16 amino acids long. CDR3 nucleotide sequence: TGTGCCACCAGTGACTCACAGGGGGGGGAGAACACTGAAGCTTTCTTT. Residues: CATSDSQGGENTEAFF.

The sample holds a few counts of this clone. The V call is TRBV19, the J call TRBJ1-5; 8 bases align to TRBD1. Unmatched junction bases numbered 11, after V lost 7 bases and J lost 6 bases. The CDR3 has 15 residues. Per the germline V gene, CDR1 is LNHDA and CDR2 is SQIVND (reference sequence). The CDR3 is CASTYDRGGIQPQHF. The CDR3 DNA sequence: TGTGCCAGTACCTATGACAGGGGAGGGATTCAGCCCCAGCATTTT.

This clone was detected once. The chain has TRBV5-5 and TRBJ2-1; 8 bases map to TRBD2. Germline V gene data show CDR1 as SGHKS and CDR2 as YYEKEE (reference sequence). The V and J ends lost 3 bases and 0 bases, in that order; junction bases with no gene match: 5. The CDR3 loop spans 16 amino acids. CDR3 coding DNA: TGTGCCAGCAGCTCCTTAGCGGGAACCTCCTACAATGAGCAGTTCTTC. Amino acids: CASSSLAGTSYNEQFF.